This TCR beta chain derives from a study of brain T cells in children with intractable seizures. Surgery cases with the highest brain T cell transcript signatures were chosen for sequencing. At least one anti-epileptic drug was given before surgery. General observations from the study: Clones missing pre-surgery may reflect undersampling of that blood sample. Viral specificity was inferred only from CDR3 similarity; HCMV serostatus was unknown.

About this clone: Antigen specificity is unknown.

V dropped 4 bases and J dropped 4; count of bases not matched to a gene: 4. The CDR3 totals 16 residues. Germline CDR1 is LGHNA and CDR2 is YNFKEQ. Sequencing was performed with immunoSEQ multiplex PCR; in TCRdb, only in-frame clones are kept and a portion is missing. The profile shows some 41,000 clones, 75% to 95% of them singletons. This material consisted of peripheral blood, taken at surgery. The receptor's source is a girl aged 2 to 9 with tuberous sclerosis and intractable seizures. The chain couples TRBV4-2 to TRBJ2-1; 13 nucleotides agree with TRBD2. The CDR3 loop reads CASSRRTSGGYNEQFF. For the CDR3, the DNA is TGTGCCAGCAGCCGTAGGACTAGCGGGGGTTACAATGAGCAGTTCTTC.